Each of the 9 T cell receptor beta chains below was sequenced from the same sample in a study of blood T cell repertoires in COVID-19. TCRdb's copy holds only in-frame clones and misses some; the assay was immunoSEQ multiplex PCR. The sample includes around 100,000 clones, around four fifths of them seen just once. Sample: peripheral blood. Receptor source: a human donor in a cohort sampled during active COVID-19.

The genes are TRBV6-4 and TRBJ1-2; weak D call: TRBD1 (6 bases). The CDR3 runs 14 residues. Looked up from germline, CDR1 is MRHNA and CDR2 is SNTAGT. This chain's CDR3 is CATGPRLANYGYTF. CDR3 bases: TGTGCGACAGGCCCTCGGTTAGCTAACTATGGCTACACCTTC.

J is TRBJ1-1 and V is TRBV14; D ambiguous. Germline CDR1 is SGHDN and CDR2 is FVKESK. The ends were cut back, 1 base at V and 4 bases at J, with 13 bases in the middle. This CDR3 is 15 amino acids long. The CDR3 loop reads CASSQVGPTLTEAFF. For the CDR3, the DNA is TGTGCCAGCAGCCAAGTTGGGCCAACGCTCACTGAAGCTTTCTTT.

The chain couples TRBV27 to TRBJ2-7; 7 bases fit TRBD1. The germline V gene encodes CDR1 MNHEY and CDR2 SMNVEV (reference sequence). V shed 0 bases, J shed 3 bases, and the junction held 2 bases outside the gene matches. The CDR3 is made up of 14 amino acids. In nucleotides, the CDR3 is TGTGCCAGCAGTTTATCAAGGACAGGCTACGAGCAGTACTTC. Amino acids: CASSLSRTGYEQYF.

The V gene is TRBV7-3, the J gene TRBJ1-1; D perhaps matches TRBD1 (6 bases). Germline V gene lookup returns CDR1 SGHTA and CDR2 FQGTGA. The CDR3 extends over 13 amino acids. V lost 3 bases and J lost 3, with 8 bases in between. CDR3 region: CASSFAGDTEAFF. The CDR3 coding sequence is TGTGCCAGCAGCTTCGCAGGGGACACTGAAGCTTTCTTT.

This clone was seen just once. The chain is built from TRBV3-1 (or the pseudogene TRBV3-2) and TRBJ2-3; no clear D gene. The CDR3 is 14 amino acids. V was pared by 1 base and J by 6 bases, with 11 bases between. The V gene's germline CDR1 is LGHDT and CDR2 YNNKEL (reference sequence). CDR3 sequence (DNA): TGTGCCAGCAGCCAAGGGGCTATTCGGGATACGCAGTATTTT. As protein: CASSQGAIRDTQYF.

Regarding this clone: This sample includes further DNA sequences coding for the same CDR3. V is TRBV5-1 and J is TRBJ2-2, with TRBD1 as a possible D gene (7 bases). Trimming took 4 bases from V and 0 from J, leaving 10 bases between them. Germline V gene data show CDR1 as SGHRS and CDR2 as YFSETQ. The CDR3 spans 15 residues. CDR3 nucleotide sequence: TGCGCCAGCAGCGGCGGGACAGCGAACACCGGGGAGCTGTTTTTT. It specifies CASSGGTANTGELFF.

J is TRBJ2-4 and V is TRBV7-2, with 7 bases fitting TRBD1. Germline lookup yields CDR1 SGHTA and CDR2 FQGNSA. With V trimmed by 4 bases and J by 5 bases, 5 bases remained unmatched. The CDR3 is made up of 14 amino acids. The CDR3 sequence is CASSSYRGENIQYF. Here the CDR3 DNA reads TGTGCCAGCAGCTCCTACAGGGGTGAAAACATTCAGTACTTC.

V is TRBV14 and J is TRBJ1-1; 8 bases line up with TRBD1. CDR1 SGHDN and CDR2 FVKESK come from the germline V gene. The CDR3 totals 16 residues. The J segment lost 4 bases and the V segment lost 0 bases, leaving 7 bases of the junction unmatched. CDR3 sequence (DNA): TGTGCCAGCAGCCAAGACGTGGGCAGGGGGCCCACTGAAGCTTTCTTT. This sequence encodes CASSQDVGRGPTEAFF.

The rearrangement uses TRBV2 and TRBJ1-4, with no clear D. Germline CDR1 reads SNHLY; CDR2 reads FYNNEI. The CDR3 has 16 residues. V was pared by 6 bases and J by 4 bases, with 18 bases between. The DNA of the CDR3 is TGTGCCAGCAGCGATAACATAGCGTGGGGTAATGAAAAACTGTTTTTT. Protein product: CASSDNIAWGNEKLFF.